Listed here are 32 T cell receptor beta chains from one sample, sequenced in a study of T cell responses to AZD1222 COVID-19 vaccine. Data came from immunoSEQ multiplex PCR; TCRdb stores just in-frame clones and leaves some out. Altogether under 35,000 clones are present, 88% being singletons, with the ten largest covering 12% to 15%. The material was peripheral blood, obtained 28 days after the second AZD1222 dose. These receptors came from an adult who received the AZD1222 COVID-19 vaccine.

This chain uses TRBV7-9 with TRBJ1-5; D may be TRBD1 (5 bases). CDR1 is SEHNR and CDR2 is FQNEAQ in the germline V gene (reference sequence). The V gene lost 6 bases and the J gene lost 9 bases, with 9 bases spanning the gap. The CDR3 totals 11 residues. CDR3 residues: CASSWGGPQHF. The CDR3, as DNA: TGTGCCAGCAGTTGGGGGGGGCCCCAGCATTTT.

The chain is built from TRBV6-5 and TRBJ1-1, with D perhaps matching TRBD1 (6 bases). Germline CDR1 is MNHEY and CDR2 is SVGAGI. The CDR3 spans 12 residues. V was pared by 8 bases and J by 12 bases, with 19 bases between. CDR3 residues: CASEARGLETFF. CDR3 nucleotides: TGTGCCAGCGAGGCCAGGGGTTTAGAAACTTTCTTT.

The J gene is TRBJ1-3, the V gene TRBV5-1, with 7 bases that match TRBD1. V trimming: 5 bases; J trimming: 0 bases; junction bases outside the gene matches: 5. This CDR3 is 15 amino acids long. Germline assignment: CDR1 SGHRS and CDR2 YFSETQ. CDR3 region: CASSITGDSGNTIYF. The CDR3 nucleotides are TGCGCCAGCAGTATTACAGGGGACTCTGGAAACACCATATATTTT.

V gene TRBV3-1 (or the pseudogene TRBV3-2) combines with J gene TRBJ1-6; D unclear. V lost 0 bases, J lost 7 bases, and 7 bases lay in between. CDR1 is LGHDT, CDR2 YNNKEL, per germline (reference sequence). CDR3 length: 14 amino acids. CDR3 bases: TGTGCCAGCAGCCAAGATCAGAGCAATTCACCCCTCCACTTT. Translating it yields CASSQDQSNSPLHF.

This clone was detected only once. CDR3 residues: CATIPFTGGRETQYF. DNA for the CDR3: TGTGCCACCATCCCATTCACAGGGGGGAGGGAGACCCAGTACTTC. The V gene is TRBV2, the J gene TRBJ2-5, with 8 bases matching TRBD1. V gave up 10 bases and J gave up 5 bases; unmatched junction bases: 15. The CDR3 sequence is 15 residues long. The V gene's germline CDR1 is SNHLY and CDR2 FYNNEI.

J is TRBJ2-1 and V is TRBV7-9; no firm D call. The CDR3 runs 11 residues. Trimming removed 7 bases at V and 3 bases at J, with 4 bases between. In germline, CDR1 is SEHNR, CDR2 FQNEAQ (reference sequence). The DNA of the CDR3 is TGTGCCAGCAACAACTACAATGAGCAGTTCTTC. Residues: CASNNYNEQFF. Full variable domain (remainder filled in from reference TRBV7-9 and TRBJ2-1): DTGVSQNPRHKITKRGQNVTFRCDPISEHNRLYWYRQTLGQGPEFLTYFQNEAQLEKSRLLSDRFSAERPKGSFSTLEIQRTEQGDSAMYLCASNNYNEQFFGPGTRLTVL.

This clone was recorded only once. V and J are TRBV11-2 and TRBJ2-2; tentative D call: TRBD2 (5 bases). The CDR3 has 13 residues. Germline CDR1 SGHAT, CDR2 FQNNGV. The V end lost 6 bases, the J end lost 2 bases, and 7 bases lay between the germline ends. CDR3 amino acids: CASRRANTGELFF. DNA for the CDR3: TGTGCCAGCAGGAGGGCCAACACCGGGGAGCTGTTTTTT. Filled out from reference TRBV11-2 and TRBJ2-2, the complete variable domain reads EAGVAQSPRYKIIEKRQSVAFWCNPISGHATLYWYQQILGQGPKLLIQFQNNGVVDDSQLPKDRFSAERLKGVDSTLKIQPAKLEDSAVYLCASRRANTGELFFGEGSRLTVL.

V usage is TRBV9 and J usage is TRBJ2-2; D gene unclear. CDR3 size: 13 residues. The V and J ends lost 0 bases and 6 bases respectively, with 6 bases between them. Germline V gene lookup returns CDR1 SGDLS and CDR2 YYNGEE. The CDR3 DNA reads as TGTGCCAGCAGCGTAGTTAGTTCCGGGGAGCTGTTTTTT. Its translation is CASSVVSSGELFF.

The V call is TRBV19, the J call TRBJ2-5; D perhaps matches TRBD1 (6 bases). Per germline, CDR1 LNHDA and CDR2 SQIVND (reference sequence). The ends were cut back, 0 bases at V and 5 bases at J, with 16 bases in the middle. The CDR3 is made up of 16 amino acids. The CDR3 DNA sequence: TGTGCCAGTAGTATAGAATCAGGGGCAGCACAGGAGACCCAGTACTTC. Translated: CASSIESGAAQETQYF.

The CDR3 coding sequence is TGCGCCAGCAGCTTGGCCGATCCGTCCGGGGACACCATATATTTT. This codes for CASSLADPSGDTIYF. V usage is TRBV5-1 and J usage is TRBJ1-3; the D is unclear. V gave up 0 bases and J gave up 8 bases, with 15 bases separating them. The CDR3 has 15 residues. CDR1 is SGHRS and CDR2 is YFSETQ in the germline V gene.

This chain links TRBV7-2 with TRBJ1-2; D gene unclear. CDR1 is SGHTA, CDR2 FQGNSA, per germline. The CDR3 runs to 14 residues. With 5 bases removed from V and 5 bases from J, the gap between germline ends came to 15 bases. This chain's CDR3 is CASSPGSSGYGYTF. CDR3 DNA: TGTGCCAGCAGCCCTGGGTCCTCGGGGTATGGCTACACCTTC. Using reference TRBV7-2 and TRBJ1-2 for the parts outside the CDR3, the full variable domain is GAGVSQSPSNKVTEKGKDVELRCDPISGHTALYWYRQSLGQGLEFLIYFQGNSAPDKSGLPSDRFSAERTGGSVSTLTIQRTQQEDSAVYLCASSPGSSGYGYTFGSGTRLTVV.

This clone was detected once. The CDR3 nucleotides read TGCAGTGCTAGTTTACTAGCGGGGGCTTCGGCAGATACGCAGTATTTT. This gives the protein CSASLLAGASADTQYF. This chain uses TRBV20-1 with TRBJ2-3; TRBD2 matches 11 bases. With 3 bases clipped from V and 4 bases from J, the junction kept 9 bases outside the gene matches. The CDR3 consists of 16 residues. Germline V gives CDR1 DFQATT, CDR2 SNEGSKA (reference sequence).

V and J are TRBV7-2 and TRBJ2-1; D gene uncertain. Trimming stripped 4 bases from V and 4 bases from J, with 14 bases between. The germline V gene has CDR1 SGHTA and CDR2 FQGNSA. CDR3 size: 15 residues. The CDR3: CASSSLGSSYNEQFF. CDR3 coding DNA: TGTGCCAGCAGCTCCCTGGGGTCCAGTTACAATGAGCAGTTCTTC.

The V and J genes are TRBV28 and TRBJ2-1; TRBD1 agrees at 10 bases. The CDR3 sequence is 15 residues long. Trimming cost V 7 bases and J 11 bases; bases outside gene matches: 14. CDR1 and CDR2 (germline): MDHEN, SYDVKM. The CDR3, as DNA: TGTGCCAGCACCCCCGGGGGGACAGGGGCCTTCAAGCAGTTCTTC. Its protein is CASTPGGTGAFKQFF.

The chain is built from TRBV6-5 and TRBJ1-3; TRBD1 matches at 7 bases. The germline gives CDR1 MNHEY, CDR2 SVGAGI. The V segment lost 5 bases and the J segment 4 bases; nucleotides outside the gene matches: 5. CDR3 length equals 14 residues. In nucleotides, the CDR3 is TGTGCCAGCAGTAGACAGGGACTCGGAAACACCATATATTTT. It encodes CASSRQGLGNTIYF.

The chain links TRBV10-3 to TRBJ1-6; the match to TRBD1 covers 8 bases. Germline V CDR1 and CDR2: ENHRY, SYGVKD. Germline trimming cut 0 bases from V and 10 bases from J; bases unmatched to any gene: 8. This CDR3 region has 16 residues. CDR3 sequence reads: CAISESTGQGRSPLHF. Written as DNA, the CDR3 is TGTGCCATCAGTGAGTCGACCGGACAGGGTCGATCACCCCTCCACTTT.

This chain joins TRBV7-9 and TRBJ1-2, with TRBD1 as a possible D gene (6 bases). With 2 bases removed from V and 4 bases from J, the gap between germline ends came to 11 bases. The CDR3 is made up of 14 amino acids. Germline assignment: CDR1 SEHNR and CDR2 FQNEAQ (reference sequence). The DNA of the CDR3 is TGTGCCAGCAGCTTATCGATGGGGGCCTATGGCTACACCTTC. This codes for CASSLSMGAYGYTF.

This chain uses TRBV27 with TRBJ2-3; TRBD1 matches at 8 bases. The germline V gene has CDR1 MNHEY and CDR2 SMNVEV (reference sequence). This CDR3 has 17 amino acids. Unmatched junction bases numbered 13, after V lost 5 bases and J lost 3 bases. The CDR3, as DNA: TGTGCCAGCAGTCAACCCAGGACAGGGCGGAGGACAGATACGCAGTATTTT. It is translated as CASSQPRTGRRTDTQYF.

This clone was seen a handful of times. This sequence joins TRBV7-9 and TRBJ1-2, with D possibly TRBD1 on 6 matching bases. CDR1 is SEHNR and CDR2 is FQNEAQ in the germline V gene (reference sequence). CDR3 length: 14 amino acids. V was clipped by 3 bases and J by 4 bases, with 12 bases between them. Here the CDR3 reads CASSFGGRLYGYTF. The CDR3 coding sequence is TGTGCCAGCAGCTTTGGGGGGCGCCTCTATGGCTACACCTTC.

V is TRBV29-1 and J is TRBJ1-1, with D possibly being TRBD1 (6 bases). The CDR3 contains 13 residues. The germline V gene has CDR1 SQVTM and CDR2 ANQGSEA. V dropped 1 base and J dropped 5 bases, with 11 bases sitting between them. DNA of the CDR3: TGCAGCGTTGAAGCAGGGGCATTAACTGAAGCTTTCTTT. Its protein product is CSVEAGALTEAFF.

This sequence joins TRBV18 and TRBJ1-1; 9 bases line up with TRBD1. V lost 4 bases, J lost 0 bases, and 0 bases stayed unmatched. Germline V gives CDR1 KGHSH, CDR2 LQKENI. This CDR3 contains 14 residues. CDR3: CASSRTGVNTEAFF. As DNA, the CDR3 is TGTGCCAGCTCACGGACAGGGGTGAACACTGAAGCTTTCTTT.

The rearrangement uses TRBV7-2 and TRBJ2-2; D assignment may be TRBD1 or TRBD2 (5 bases each). This CDR3 spans 14 amino acids. Between the trimmed V and J ends, which lost 5 bases and 4 bases, there was a span of 11 bases. CDR1 SGHTA and CDR2 FQGNSA come from the germline V gene. This CDR3 reads CASSGGRRTGELFF. In DNA, the CDR3 is TGTGCCAGCAGCGGGGGACGTCGCACCGGGGAGCTGTTTTTT.

This chain connects TRBV6-1 to TRBJ1-1; TRBD1 agrees at 9 bases. Looked up from germline, CDR1 is MNHNS and CDR2 is SASEGT. The J segment lost 1 base and the V segment lost 5 bases, leaving 8 bases of the junction unmatched. The CDR3 covers 16 residues. CDR3 protein: CASSKDLTGGNTEAFF. For the CDR3, the DNA is TGTGCCAGCAGTAAAGACTTGACAGGGGGGAACACTGAAGCTTTCTTT.

The rearrangement uses TRBV5-6 and TRBJ1-2; D possibly corresponds to TRBD1 (5 bases). V lost 5 bases to trimming and J lost 8 bases, with 13 bases between them. The V gene's germline CDR1 is SGHDT and CDR2 YYEEEE. CDR3 length: 12 residues. DNA of the CDR3: TGTGCCAGCAGTCCTCAGGGAGTCGGCTACACCTTC. It specifies CASSPQGVGYTF.

The chain combines TRBV5-1 with TRBJ2-6; D unclear. V lost 3 bases and J 0 bases, leaving 10 bases between the germline ends. This CDR3 comprises 16 residues. CDR1 is SGHRS and CDR2 is YFSETQ in the germline V gene. The CDR3 region is CASSSAESSGANVLTF. CDR3 DNA sequence: TGCGCCAGCAGCTCGGCCGAATCCTCTGGGGCCAACGTCCTGACTTTC.

The chain recombines TRBV6-5 with TRBJ1-2, with D uncertain. The germline V and J ends were trimmed by 8 bases and 6 bases, with 7 bases remaining between them. Germline-derived CDR1 and CDR2 are MNHEY and SVGAGI. CDR3 length equals 10 residues. The CDR3: CASHSDGYTF. DNA for the CDR3: TGTGCCAGCCACAGTGATGGCTACACCTTC.

The chain links TRBV6-1 to TRBJ1-5; no firm D call. The CDR3 spans 13 residues. The germline V gene encodes CDR1 MNHNS and CDR2 SASEGT. V lost 2 bases and J 9 bases, leaving 11 bases between the germline ends. CDR3 sequence: CASSEPAPRPQHF. DNA for the CDR3: TGTGCCAGCAGTGAACCCGCCCCTCGGCCCCAGCATTTT.

This clone was seen once. The chain recombines TRBV6-2 or TRBV6-3 with TRBJ2-2; a possible D gene is TRBD1 (5 bases). The CDR3 is made up of 13 amino acids. The V gene's germline CDR1 is MNHEY and CDR2 SVGEGT. Trimming removed 2 bases from V and 8 bases from J, with 9 bases in between. CDR3 sequence reads: CASSYLREGELFF. CDR3 in DNA: TGTGCCAGCAGTTACCTCAGGGAAGGGGAGCTGTTTTTT.

V usage is TRBV19 and J usage is TRBJ1-1, with 9 bases that match TRBD1. Germline V gene sequence: CDR1 LNHDA, CDR2 SQIVND (reference sequence). Germline trimming cut 7 bases from V and 3 bases from J; bases unmatched to any gene: 9. This CDR3 is built from 15 residues. CDR3 amino acids: CASKTGGAEDTEAFF. CDR3 bases: TGTGCCAGTAAAACAGGGGGCGCGGAGGACACTGAAGCTTTCTTT.

The V and J genes are TRBV24-1 and TRBJ2-1, with 8 bases fitting TRBD2. The CDR3 has 14 amino acids. The V segment lost 5 bases and the J segment 9 bases; nucleotides outside the gene matches: 8. Germline V lookup: CDR1 KGHDR, CDR2 SFDVKD. CDR3 nucleotides: TGTGCCACCAGTGCGTCGGGGGGGAATCCTGAGCAGTTCTTC. Translated, it gives CATSASGGNPEQFF.

The chain links TRBV14 to TRBJ2-7, with TRBD1 matching 9 bases. The germline V gene encodes CDR1 SGHDN and CDR2 FVKESK. This CDR3 has 14 amino acids. Germline trimming cut 4 bases from V and 5 bases from J; bases unmatched to any gene: 6. The CDR3 here is CASSRGQGPDEQYF. The CDR3 region has the DNA TGTGCCAGCAGCCGCGGACAGGGGCCCGACGAGCAGTACTTC.

The CDR3 DNA reads as TGTGCCAGCAGGTCCCCCGGGGGCGACGGAAACACCATATATTTT. It codes for CASRSPGGDGNTIYF. J is TRBJ1-3 and V is TRBV7-9; maybe TRBD1 (6 bases). Germline values: CDR1 SEHNR, CDR2 FQNEAQ (reference sequence). This CDR3 spans 15 amino acids. The V and J ends lost 6 bases and 4 bases respectively, with 16 bases between them.